This is a list of T cell receptor beta chains from one sample in a study of a mutant IDH1 vaccine in newly diagnosed glioma. This table comes from immunoSEQ multiplex PCR, and its TCRdb copy is limited to in-frame clones, with some not included. In the table there are more than 35,000 clones, approximately 83% of which are singletons. No antigen has been identified for these receptors. The sample was PBMCs, taken from a glioma patient whose treatment included an IDH1 peptide vaccine. All receptors come from a man aged 35 to 55 with glioma. The CDR3 runs from the conserved cysteine through the conserved F or W. A D gene is named only where the DNA matches it firmly. Rows give clone size only sometimes, using once, few, many, or a class for an expanded clone.

>-|TRBJ2-7|TRBV7-9|-
TGTGCCAGCAGCTATCCCTCCTACGAGCAGTACTTC
CASSYPSYEQYF
>-|TRBJ1-1|TRBV29-1|-
TGCAGCGTTGATCGGCTTGGGAACACTGAAGCTTTCTTT
CSVDRLGNTEAFF
>-|TRBJ2-7|TRBV18|-
TGTGCCAGCTCACCGACACAGGGCTACGAGCAGTACTTC
CASSPTQGYEQYF
>-|TRBJ1-1|TRBV18|-
TGTGCCAGCTCACCATCGGAAGGGGCGAACACTGAAGCTTTCTTT
CASSPSEGANTEAFF
>-|TRBJ1-2|TRBV7-9|TRBD1
TGTGCCAGCAGCCAGGGACAGGGGGCTTATGGCTACACCTTC
CASSQGQGAYGYTF
>-|TRBJ2-7|TRBV14|TRBD2
TGTGCCAGCAGCGCCGGGACTAGCGGGAGGGCCATCACCATCTACGAGCAGTACTTC
CASSAGTSGRAITIYEQYF
>-|TRBJ2-2|TRBV5-4|TRBD2
TGTGCCGTCGCTGGTTCTAGCGGACCCACCGGGGAGCTGTTTTTT
CAVAGSSGPTGELFF
>few|TRBJ2-7|TRBV7-2|-
TGTGCCAGCAGCTTGGACGCCCACCCCGCCTACGAGCAGTACTTC
CASSLDAHPAYEQYF
>-|TRBJ1-1|TRBV28|-
TGTGCCAGCAGTTTAATTCCCGTTATGAACACTGAAGCTTTCTTT
CASSLIPVMNTEAFF
>once|TRBJ1-5|TRBV27|-
TGTGCCAGCAGGGACAGCCTCAATCAGCCCCAGCATTTT
CASRDSLNQPQHF
>-|TRBJ1-4|TRBV19|-
TGTGCCAGTACGGAAGGGTCTGAAAAACTGTTTTTT
CASTEGSEKLFF
>few|TRBJ2-7|TRBV6-5|-
TGTGCCAGCAGCCGGGACCTGTCCTACGAGCAGTACTTC
CASSRDLSYEQYF
>-|TRBJ2-1|TRBV19|-
TGTGCCAGTAAAGCGGGCCAAGGAGGTCGGGATGAGCAGTTCTTC
CASKAGQGGRDEQFF
>-|TRBJ1-1|TRBV19|-
TGTGCCAGTAACCTTGGGCAGGGGTACCGTATGAACACTGAAGCTTTCTTT
CASNLGQGYRMNTEAFF
>-|TRBJ2-7|TRBV2|-
TGTGCCAGCAATCCGCGACAGAGCTACGAGCAGTACTTC
CASNPRQSYEQYF
>-|TRBJ2-3|TRBV18|-
TGTGCCAGCTCCCCCCGTTTTAGCCGGGGGTCAGATACGCAGTATTTT
CASSPRFSRGSDTQYF
>-|TRBJ1-4|TRBV7-9|TRBD1
TGTGCCAGCAGCCCGATTAGGGGGGGACAGGGGAGGACGCGCGAAAAACTGTTTTTT
CASSPIRGGQGRTREKLFF
>-|TRBJ1-4|TRBV27|-
TGTGCCAGCAGTGTACAGAAGGCAACTAATGAAAAACTGTTTTTT
CASSVQKATNEKLFF
>-|TRBJ2-7|TRBV12-2|-
TGTGCAAGTCGGCAGATCTCCGGGACTAGCGGGTCCAGGGGGGAGCAGTACTTC
CASRQISGTSGSRGEQYF
>-|TRBJ1-1|TRBV19|TRBD1
TGTGCCAGCCGGGACAGTCCATCTGAAGCTTTCTTT
CASRDSPSEAFF
>-|TRBJ2-5|TRBV27|-
TGTGCCAGCAGTCTCAGTTCCCCGGGGGAGACCCAGTACTTC
CASSLSSPGETQYF
>-|TRBJ2-3|TRBV4-3|TRBD2
TGCGCCAGCAGCCGCCAAAGGGCGGGAGTCACAGATACGCAGTATTTT
CASSRQRAGVTDTQYF
>-|TRBJ2-5|TRBV6-1|-
TGTGCCAGCAGTCCCTGGGGTCCCCGTGGAGAGACCCAGTACTTC
CASSPWGPRGETQYF
>once|TRBJ2-5|TRBV5-1|-
TGCGCCAGCAGCTACTCGACGGGCCAAGAGACCCAGTACTTC
CASSYSTGQETQYF
>-|TRBJ2-5|TRBV7-9|-
TGTGCCAGCAGCTCCTTACGGAGTGGGGAGACCCAGTACTTC
CASSSLRSGETQYF
>-|TRBJ1-4|TRBV7-9|-
TGTGCCAGCAGCTTAGAAACAGGGAACCGAAAACTGTTTTTT
CASSLETGNRKLFF
>-|TRBJ2-1|TRBV27|TRBD2
TGTGCCAGCAGCCCACCCCCGGCGGCGGGGGGTGAGCAGTTCTTC
CASSPPPAAGGEQFF
>-|TRBJ2-5|TRBV7-2|TRBD2
TGTGCCAGCAGCCCTCTAGCGGGAGGGCCCCAGACCCAGTACTTC
CASSPLAGGPQTQYF
>-|TRBJ2-7|TRBV27|TRBD2
TGTGCCAGCCGGGAAGCGGGCGGGAGTTTCTACGAGCAGTACTTC
CASREAGGSFYEQYF
>-|TRBJ2-2|TRBV6-1|-
TGTGCCAGCAGCCCGGGACCAATAAACACCGGGGAGCTGTTTTTT
CASSPGPINTGELFF